These T cell receptor beta chains were read from a single sample in a study of shared clonotypes between healthy human individuals. Using immunoSEQ multiplex PCR, the repertoire was profiled, and TCRdb retains in-frame clones only, with some absent. The data show about 1 million clones, approximately 72% seen once. Material for sequencing was memory CD4+ T cells sorted from blood. The receptors were gathered from a man between 18 and 35 years old in good health. The CDR3 runs from the conserved cysteine through the conserved F or W. Fields, in order: D gene, V gene, clone size, J gene, CDR3 protein, CDR3 DNA. D genes are given only for firm matches. Size is stated for part of the rows, as once, few or many counts, or as a class when the clone is expanded.

>.|TRBV27|.|TRBJ2-3
CASSLRGAPLGDTQYF
TGTGCCAGCAGTTTACGGGGGGCGCCCCTCGGAGATACGCAGTATTTT
>.|TRBV5-1|.|TRBJ2-5
CASSPGPRETQYF
TGCGCCAGCAGCCCGGGGCCCCGAGAGACCCAGTACTTC
>.|TRBV19|.|TRBJ2-7
CASSSGMGEQYF
TGTGCCAGTAGTTCGGGGATGGGCGAGCAGTACTTC
>.|TRBV6-7|.|TRBJ1-5
CATHPGAQHF
TGTGCCACCCACCCGGGAGCCCAGCATTTT
>.|TRBV11-2|.|TRBJ2-7
CASSLAGVFQYEQYF
TGTGCCAGCAGCTTAGCAGGGGTGTTTCAATACGAGCAGTACTTC
>.|TRBV2|many|TRBJ1-2
CASSLTVYGYTF
TGTGCCAGCAGTCTGACGGTCTATGGCTACACCTTC
>TRBD1|TRBV7-8|.|TRBJ2-7
CASSPRTGKFYEQYF
TGTGCCAGCAGCCCACGGACAGGGAAGTTCTACGAGCAGTACTTC
>.|TRBV2|once|TRBJ1-5
CASSEAGLGQPQHF
TGTGCCAGCAGTGAAGCAGGGTTGGGTCAGCCCCAGCATTTT
>.|TRBV4-3|.|TRBJ2-6
CASSQDSSGANVLTF
TGCGCCAGCAGCCAAGACAGCTCTGGGGCCAACGTCCTGACTTTC
>.|TRBV30|.|TRBJ1-2
CAWSVSLNYGYTF
TGTGCCTGGAGTGTATCGCTTAACTATGGCTACACCTTC
>.|TRBV27|.|TRBJ1-4
CASSLSPRAATNEKLFF
TGTGCCAGCAGTTTATCGCCCAGGGCTGCAACTAATGAAAAACTGTTTTTT
>.|TRBV30|few|TRBJ2-7
CAWSISETYEQYF
TGTGCCTGGAGTATTAGCGAGACCTACGAGCAGTACTTC
>.|TRBV28|.|TRBJ1-3
CASSASLAGNTIYF
TGTGCCAGCAGTGCCAGTCTTGCTGGAAACACCATATATTTT
>.|TRBV29-1|.|TRBJ2-6
CSVEDLGAGANVLTF
TGCAGCGTTGAAGATTTGGGGGCTGGGGCCAACGTCCTGACTTTC
>.|TRBV5-1|.|TRBJ2-1
CASSLAESYNEQFF
TGCGCCAGCAGCCTAGCCGAATCCTACAATGAGCAGTTCTTC
>.|TRBV11-1|.|TRBJ2-7
CASSLGQAGEQYF
TGTGCCAGCAGCTTAGGTCAGGCAGGGGAGCAGTACTTC
>.|TRBV7-8|.|TRBJ1-6
CASSLGPNSPLHF
TGTGCCAGCAGCTTGGGGCCTAATTCACCCCTCCACTTT
>.|TRBV12-2|.|TRBJ1-5
CASRSQTGGVHQPQHF
TGTGCAAGTCGCTCCCAGACAGGGGGCGTTCATCAGCCCCAGCATTTT
>TRBD2|TRBV4-3|.|TRBJ2-2
CASSQDPAGVGELFF
TGCGCCAGCAGCCAAGATCCAGCGGGAGTAGGGGAGCTGTTTTTT
>TRBD1|TRBV7-9|few|TRBJ1-1
CASSLRTGSMNTEAFF
TGTGCCAGCAGCCTGAGGACAGGGAGTATGAACACTGAAGCTTTCTTT
>.|TRBV19|.|TRBJ1-2
CASSTGSGARYGYTF
TGTGCCAGTAGTACAGGATCGGGGGCGCGATATGGCTACACCTTC
>TRBD1|TRBV19|few|TRBJ1-5
CASTRTGNSNQPQHF
TGTGCCAGTACCCGGACAGGGAATAGCAATCAGCCCCAGCATTTT
>.|TRBV21-1|.|TRBJ1-4
CASSKWVKRQRSEKLFF
TGTGCCAGCAGCAAATGGGTTAAACGACAGCGGAGCGAAAAACTGTTTTTT
>.|TRBV7-2|.|TRBJ2-3
CASSLQGSHTDTQYF
TGTGCCAGCAGCTTACAGGGATCCCACACAGATACGCAGTATTTT
>.|TRBV7-2|.|TRBJ2-1
CASSFFGTYEQFF
TGTGCCAGCAGCTTCTTCGGGACTTATGAGCAGTTCTTC
>.|TRBV9|.|TRBJ1-1
CASSTIGDPEAFF
TGTGCCAGCAGTACTATAGGGGACCCTGAAGCTTTCTTT